This T cell receptor beta chain emerged from a study of blood T cell repertoires in COVID-19. Germline V gene lookup returns CDR1 MNHEY and CDR2 SVGAGI. This CDR3 is built from 13 residues. V lost 11 bases to trimming and J lost 4 bases, with 14 bases between them. TCRdb keeps only in-frame clones here, not all; method: immunoSEQ multiplex PCR. The sample records 200,000 to 250,000 clones, 82% being singletons. This TCR came from a woman aged 70-85 years with acute or convalescent COVID-19. The chain employs TRBV6-5 and TRBJ2-2; D uncertain. Material for sequencing was peripheral blood. The CDR3 nucleotides are TGTGCCCCAACTCTCCCTTCCACCGGGGAGCTGTTTTTT. It is translated as CAPTLPSTGELFF.